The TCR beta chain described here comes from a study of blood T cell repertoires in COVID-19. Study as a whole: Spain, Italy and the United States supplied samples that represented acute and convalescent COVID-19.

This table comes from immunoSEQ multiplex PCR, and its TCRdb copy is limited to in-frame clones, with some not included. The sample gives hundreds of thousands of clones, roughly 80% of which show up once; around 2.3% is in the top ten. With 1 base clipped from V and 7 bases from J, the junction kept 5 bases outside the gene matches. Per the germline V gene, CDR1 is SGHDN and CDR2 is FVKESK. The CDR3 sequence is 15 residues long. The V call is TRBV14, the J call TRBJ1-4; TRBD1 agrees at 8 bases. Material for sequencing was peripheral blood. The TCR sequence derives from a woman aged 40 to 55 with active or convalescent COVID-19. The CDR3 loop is CASSQVTGGSEKLFF. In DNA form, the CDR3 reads TGTGCCAGCAGCCAAGTAACAGGGGGGAGTGAAAAACTGTTTTTT.